Below are 23 T cell receptor beta chains sequenced from a single sample in a study of shared clonotypes between healthy human individuals. Libraries were prepared by immunoSEQ multiplex PCR; TCRdb keeps only in-frame clonotypes and omits some of them. The sample records around 2.1 million clones, about 92% being singletons. Naive CD8 cells were CD45RO-negative, positively selected for CCR7, excluding terminally differentiated effector memory CD45RA+ cells. Sequenced input: naive CD8+ T cells from PBMCs. These receptors were taken from a man aged 18 to 30 in good health. Some clones in this sample may be carry-over from other donors' samples.

The chain uses TRBV19 and TRBJ1-1; the match to TRBD1 covers 9 bases. V lost 4 bases, J lost 5 bases, and 5 bases stayed unmatched. Germline V gene lookup returns CDR1 LNHDA and CDR2 SQIVND (reference sequence). This CDR3 is 14 amino acids long. This CDR3 reads CASSTNRGHTEAFF. Here the CDR3 DNA reads TGTGCCAGTAGTACTAACAGGGGGCATACTGAAGCTTTCTTT.

The chain combines TRBV29-1 with TRBJ2-3, with TRBD1 as a possible D gene (5 bases). This CDR3 is built from 12 residues. CDR1 is SQVTM, CDR2 ANQGSEA, per germline. The V and J ends lost 5 bases and 3 bases respectively, with 9 bases between them. DNA of the CDR3: TGCAGCGTTCTACAGGAGACAGATACGCAGTATTTT. Translated: CSVLQETDTQYF.

The chain employs TRBV11-1 and TRBJ2-3; D perhaps matches TRBD2 (6 bases). V lost 0 bases and J 1 base, leaving 8 bases between the germline ends. The CDR3 runs to 15 residues. Looked up from germline, CDR1 is SGHAT and CDR2 is FQDESV (reference sequence). The CDR3 sequence is CASSLAWEGTDTQYF. CDR3 coding DNA: TGTGCCAGCAGCTTAGCTTGGGAGGGCACAGATACGCAGTATTTT.

V is TRBV6-4 and J is TRBJ1-5; D call uncertain. The CDR3 is made up of 10 amino acids. Trimming cost V 9 bases and J 8 bases, with 8 bases left between them. Per the germline V gene, CDR1 is MRHNA and CDR2 is SNTAGT. DNA of the CDR3: TGTGCCAGAGGAGAGGAGCCCCAGCATTTT. Protein sequence: CARGEEPQHF.

This rearrangement joins TRBV11-2 to TRBJ1-2, with D possibly TRBD1 on 5 matching bases. The CDR3 extends over 14 amino acids. Germline V gene lookup returns CDR1 SGHAT and CDR2 FQNNGV. Trimming took off 5 bases at V and 8 bases at J, with 18 bases between the two ends. CDR3 sequence: CASSPTRGGRGYTF. CDR3 bases: TGTGCCAGCAGCCCAACGAGGGGAGGAAGAGGCTACACCTTC. Supplemented by reference TRBV11-2 and TRBJ1-2, the full variable domain reads EAGVAQSPRYKIIEKRQSVAFWCNPISGHATLYWYQQILGQGPKLLIQFQNNGVVDDSQLPKDRFSAERLKGVDSTLKIQPAKLEDSAVYLCASSPTRGGRGYTFGSGTRLTVV.

The J gene is TRBJ2-3, the V gene TRBV6-5, with 10 nucleotides matching TRBD2. The CDR3 length is 16 residues. J lost 5 bases, V lost 2 bases, and 7 bases had no gene match. Per germline, CDR1 MNHEY and CDR2 SVGAGI. The CDR3 DNA reads TGTGCCAGCAGTTACGAGCCTAGCGGGGGAAAAGATACGCAGTATTTT. Translated, it gives CASSYEPSGGKDTQYF.

Here the CDR3 reads CASSPGAQGIYEQYF. The CDR3 DNA sequence: TGTGCCAGCAGCCCAGGGGCACAGGGTATCTACGAGCAGTACTTC. This rearrangement joins TRBV9 to TRBJ2-7, with a weak D call TRBD1 (6 bases). Trimming removed 4 bases at V and 3 bases at J, with 17 bases between. From germline, CDR1 is SGDLS and CDR2 YYNGEE. The CDR3 sequence is 15 residues long.

The rearrangement uses TRBV28 and TRBJ2-5, with no clear D. This CDR3 has 11 residues. Trimming shortened V by 3 bases and J by 9 bases, and 8 bases separated the two germline ends. Per the germline V gene, CDR1 is MDHEN and CDR2 is SYDVKM. This chain's CDR3 is CASSFKTAQYF. For the CDR3, the DNA is TGTGCCAGCAGTTTTAAAACGGCCCAGTACTTC.

The gene calls are TRBV6-5 and TRBJ2-7, with a tentative D call TRBD1 (6 bases). CDR1 is MNHEY, CDR2 SVGAGI, per germline. The CDR3 runs 15 residues. Trimming pared 2 bases from V and 7 bases from J, leaving 18 bases between. The CDR3: CASSYRDTLRREQYF. For the CDR3, the DNA is TGTGCCAGCAGTTACAGGGACACTCTTCGGAGAGAGCAGTACTTC.

The CDR3 is CASSLSGSRSYEQYF. In DNA, the CDR3 is TGTGCCAGCAGCCTTAGCGGGAGCCGTTCCTACGAGCAGTACTTC. The gene calls are TRBV13 and TRBJ2-7; 9 nucleotides align to TRBD2. Germline values: CDR1 PRHDT, CDR2 FYEKMQ (reference sequence). V lost 5 bases and J lost 1; bases outside the gene matches: 6. The CDR3 totals 15 residues.

V gene TRBV2 combines with J gene TRBJ1-5, with 9 bases aligning to TRBD1. Trimming cost V 1 base and J 6 bases; bases outside gene matches: 16. This CDR3 contains 19 residues. Per the germline V gene, CDR1 is SNHLY and CDR2 is FYNNEI. The CDR3 DNA reads as TGTGCCAGCAGTGAAGTTGTCAGAACCCGGGACAGGGAAGGTCAGCCCCAGCATTTT. Protein product: CASSEVVRTRDREGQPQHF.

This clone appeared a single time. This rearrangement joins TRBV6-5 to TRBJ2-2; maybe TRBD1 (5 bases). CDR1 is MNHEY and CDR2 is SVGAGI in the germline V gene. Trimming left V 6 bases short and J 1 base short, with 9 bases between. The CDR3 contains 14 residues. The CDR3 region is CASRGQQNTGELFF. The CDR3 DNA reads as TGTGCCAGCAGGGGGCAACAGAACACCGGGGAGCTGTTTTTT.

This sequence joins TRBV6-5 and TRBJ2-1, with D possibly TRBD1 on 5 matching bases. CDR1 and CDR2 from the germline V gene are MNHEY and SVGAGI. V dropped 0 bases and J dropped 5 bases, with 11 bases sitting between them. The CDR3 is made up of 15 amino acids. CDR3 residues: CASSYSKSGNNEQFF. The CDR3, as DNA: TGTGCCAGCAGTTACTCGAAGTCAGGGAACAATGAGCAGTTCTTC.

The chain combines TRBV30 with TRBJ2-1; 7 bases fit TRBD1. The CDR3 runs to 15 residues. V trimming: 0 bases; J trimming: 4 bases; junction bases outside the gene matches: 6. Germline CDR1 reads GTSNPN; CDR2 reads SVGIG (reference sequence). The CDR3 region is CAWSVGDRRYNEQFF. CDR3 nucleotide sequence: TGTGCCTGGAGTGTCGGGGACAGAAGGTACAATGAGCAGTTCTTC.

In regard to this clone: Other DNA sequences in the same sample also yield this CDR3. This chain connects TRBV5-1 to TRBJ1-1; weak D call: TRBD1 (6 bases). Germline V lookup: CDR1 SGHRS, CDR2 YFSETQ. The V end was cut by 2 bases, the J end by 1 base, with 9 bases between. The CDR3 sequence is 14 residues long. The CDR3: CASSLSRGNTEAFF. The CDR3 nucleotides read TGCGCCAGCAGCTTAAGCAGGGGGAACACTGAAGCTTTCTTT.

The V call is TRBV5-1, the J call TRBJ2-7; no definite D call. The germline V and J ends were trimmed by 0 bases and 2 bases, with 9 bases remaining between them. The CDR3 is 14 amino acids. Germline V gene data show CDR1 as SGHRS and CDR2 as YFSETQ. This chain's CDR3 is CASSLEVGPYEQYF. DNA of the CDR3: TGCGCCAGCAGCTTGGAAGTGGGTCCCTACGAGCAGTACTTC. The full variable domain, in which reference TRBV5-1 and TRBJ2-7 provide the parts outside the CDR3, is KAGVTQTPRYLIKTRGQQVTLSCSPISGHRSVSWYQQTPGQGLQFLFEYFSETQRNKGNFPGRFSGRQFSNSRSEMNVSTLELGDSALYLCASSLEVGPYEQYFGPGTRLTVT.

The chain recombines TRBV11-2 with TRBJ2-1, with D tentatively TRBD2 (5 bases). The CDR3 length is 17 residues. With 5 bases removed from V and 7 bases from J, the gap between germline ends came to 24 bases. Germline loops: CDR1 SGHAT, CDR2 FQNNGV. The CDR3 region is CASSAHTGSPESNEQFF. The DNA of the CDR3 is TGTGCCAGCAGCGCGCATACGGGATCCCCAGAATCAAATGAGCAGTTCTTC.

This clone was recorded a few times. The J gene is TRBJ1-2, the V gene TRBV7-9; D perhaps matches TRBD1 (5 bases). Germline assignment: CDR1 SEHNR and CDR2 FQNEAQ (reference sequence). Trimming pared 3 bases from V and 6 bases from J, leaving 11 bases between. This CDR3 has 13 residues. In DNA, the CDR3 is TGTGCCAGCAGCTTGGGGGAAGGGAATGGCTACACCTTC. This codes for CASSLGEGNGYTF.

This rearrangement joins TRBV9 to TRBJ2-7; 9 bases fit TRBD1. V was pared by 0 bases and J by 4 bases, with 8 bases of the junction left unmatched. In germline, CDR1 is SGDLS, CDR2 YYNGEE. The CDR3 runs to 16 residues. CDR3 sequence reads: CASSVESGTGPYEQYF. The DNA of the CDR3 is TGTGCCAGCAGCGTAGAATCCGGGACAGGGCCATACGAGCAGTACTTC.

This clone was counted a single time. The rearrangement links TRBV29-1 to TRBJ1-2, with D perhaps matching TRBD1 (6 bases). Trimming took 7 bases from V and 8 from J, leaving 17 bases between them. The germline gives CDR1 SQVTM, CDR2 ANQGSEA. The CDR3 consists of 12 residues. CDR3 nucleotides: TGCAGCGCCCAACAGGGTACGTTCGGCTACACCTTC. It is translated as CSAQQGTFGYTF.

About this clone: The sample contains more than one DNA sequence encoding this CDR3. The J gene is TRBJ2-7, the V gene TRBV7-9; tentatively, D is TRBD1 or TRBD2 (5 bases each). Germline assignment: CDR1 SEHNR and CDR2 FQNEAQ (reference sequence). The V end lost 0 bases, the J end lost 3 bases, and 9 bases lay between the germline ends. This CDR3 has 14 amino acids. The CDR3 loop reads CASSLALRGYEQYF. DNA for the CDR3: TGTGCCAGCAGCTTAGCGCTGAGGGGCTACGAGCAGTACTTC.

The rearrangement joins TRBV5-1 to TRBJ1-2, with D possibly TRBD1 on 6 matching bases. The CDR3 sequence is 12 residues long. Between the trimmed V and J ends, which lost 4 bases and 11 bases, there was a span of 15 bases. Germline-derived CDR1 and CDR2 are SGHRS and YFSETQ. The CDR3: CASSQKGGTYTF. The CDR3 nucleotides read TGCGCCAGCAGCCAAAAGGGGGGGACGTACACCTTC.

This sequence joins TRBV6-1 and TRBJ1-1; tentatively, D is TRBD1 (6 bases). The CDR3 is 15 amino acids. Germline CDR1 MNHNS, CDR2 SASEGT. V was trimmed by 3 bases and J by 1 base, leaving 12 bases between them. The CDR3 bases are TGTGCCAGCAGTGAGAAAATAGGGGGGAACACTGAAGCTTTCTTT. It yields the protein CASSEKIGGNTEAFF.